This T cell receptor (beta chain) emerged from a study of beta chain features in type 1 diabetes. Study details: There was similarity between patients and healthy donors in age, gender and cell yields. Study findings and constraints: Shorter TCRB CDR3s, moderately but significantly so, were found in Type 1 diabetes patients in all four CD4+ subsets.

This CDR3 contains 13 residues. Germline CDR1 and CDR2: SQVTM and ANQGSEA. V shed 3 bases and J 4 bases; nucleotides not matched to a gene: 3. A few counts support this clone. The antigen is not known. Purity (above 95%) was reached by all sorted populations. Isolated RNA was reverse transcribed in full, so expressed TCRB transcripts were sequenced. The protocol was immunoSEQ multiplex PCR, while the TCRdb copy is restricted to in-frame clones and leaves out a portion. This sample has about 160,000 clones, with more than 60% found just once. The sequencing sample was made of naive CD4+ T cells from blood. This receptor was obtained from a man aged 25-45 years with type 1 diabetes. The chain employs TRBV29-1 and TRBJ2-5; 9 nucleotides match TRBD1. The CDR3 sequence: CSVDGTGSETQYF. The CDR3 DNA follows: TGCAGCGTTGACGGGACAGGGTCAGAGACCCAGTACTTC.